This TCR beta chain comes out of a study of T cell responses to AZD1222 COVID-19 vaccine. Background on the study: Second-dose intervals near 4 or 12 weeks were combined.

General observations from the study: There were mostly white British donors and more females than males, and clonal diversity was possibly underestimated. Spike regions recognized by vaccine-associated CD4 TCRs spanned the protein, led by 160-218 and 743-854. At baseline, just 6 or 7 AZD1222 recipients tested seropositive.

This CDR3 comprises 15 residues. CDR1 MGHRA and CDR2 YSYEKL come from the germline V gene. Unmatched junction bases numbered 8, after V lost 7 bases and J lost 0 bases. As for this clone: The antigen remains unidentified.

Here immunoSEQ multiplex PCR was the method, and the copy in TCRdb shows in-frame clones only, minus some. The data hold approximately 76,000 clones, with nearly 85% observed a single time. The sequence came from an adult in good health. The sequencing used peripheral blood, collected on day 0 of AZD1222 vaccination. The V gene is TRBV4-1, the J gene TRBJ1-2; TRBD1 matches 7 bases. In nucleotides, the CDR3 is TGCGCCAGCACCCTCCCCGGGACAGCTAACTATGGCTACACCTTC. It yields the protein CASTLPGTANYGYTF.